This T cell receptor (beta chain) was identified during a study of shared clonotypes between healthy human individuals. CD45RO negativity and positive selection for CCR7 defined naive CD8 cells, a population that excluded terminally differentiated effector memory CD45RA+ cells. An even split of each subset's genomic DNA across several immunoSEQ plates was performed. In the study's own analysis: ImmunoSEQ junction-only sequences lacked quality scores, so their filtering differed. Assay used: immunoSEQ multiplex PCR; TCRdb lists only in-frame clones, some missing. D and trimming were read from the DNA, whereas the V and J calls and clone size are those reported in that table. The table lists millions of clones, 85% to 95% of them singletons, with more than 1.5% in the top ten. Per germline, CDR1 MGHRA and CDR2 YSYEKL. The CDR3 covers 16 residues. Between the trimmed V and J ends, which lost 0 bases and 5 bases, there was a span of 15 bases.

Sample: naive CD8+ T cells from PBMCs. The J gene is TRBJ2-3, the V gene TRBV4-1, with TRBD2 as a possible D gene (5 bases). The origin of this receptor is a young man in good health. Some clones in this sample may be carry-over from other donors' samples. The CDR3 here is CASSQDQRRRVDTQYF. The DNA of the CDR3 is TGCGCCAGCAGCCAAGATCAACGCCGGCGGGTAGATACGCAGTATTTT.